The T cell receptor beta chain described here comes from a study of blood T cell repertoires in COVID-19. Across the whole study: Samples of COVID-19 (acute and convalescent) were obtained from the United States, Italy and Spain.

CDR3 size: 20 residues. The V gene end was trimmed by 5 bases and the J gene end by 0 bases; junction bases not matched to a gene: 11. Germline CDR1 and CDR2: LNHDA and SQIVND (reference sequence). Profiling relied on immunoSEQ multiplex PCR, and the TCRdb table lists in-frame clones only, not all of them. The table has tens of thousands of clones, approximately 80% seen once; the top ten hold about 3.9%. The receptor comes from a woman aged 60-75 years with acute or convalescent COVID-19. The rearrangement uses TRBV19 and TRBJ2-6, with TRBD1 matching over 12 bases. The specimen was peripheral blood. The CDR3 sequence: CASSSPWDRGRLSGANVLTF. The CDR3 nucleotides are TGTGCCAGTAGTTCCCCCTGGGACAGGGGGCGTCTCTCTGGGGCCAACGTCCTGACTTTC.